The subject of this entry is one T cell receptor beta chain. V gave up 8 bases and J gave up 7 bases; unmatched junction bases: 16. This CDR3 is built from 15 residues. Germline values: CDR1 ENHRY, CDR2 SYGVKD. The sample is drawn from a study of blood T cell repertoires in COVID-19. Whole-study context: The United States, Italy and Spain provided the acute and convalescent COVID-19 samples. Sample material is recorded as cDNA or gDNA derived from T cells, B-cell-depleted T cells, or PBMCs.

Some clones are missing from TCRdb's copy, which holds only in-frame ones; the method was immunoSEQ multiplex PCR. Of tens of thousands of clones listed, around 83% are singletons. While infection was still active, Seattle patients were enrolled and then followed longitudinally. This receptor was obtained from a man aged 50-59 years with COVID-19, enrolled during active disease. Material for sequencing was peripheral blood. The gene calls are TRBV10-3 and TRBJ2-5; 7 bases fit TRBD1. The CDR3, as DNA: TGTGCCATCGACCGGGACAGTTGTAATCAGGGGACCCAGTACTTC. This translates into CAIDRDSCNQGTQYF.